Listed below are T cell receptor beta chains from one sample, sequenced in a study of T cells after yellow fever vaccination. TCRdb recomputed calls from the 5' RACE reads with MiXCR, one row per CDR3 protein. The table lists under 70,000 distinct CDR3 sequences, more than 5.5% of them singletons, with roughly 40% in the top ten. Sequenced here: CD8+ T cells sorted from PBMCs, sampled on the day of the first yellow fever vaccination. The source of these receptors is a young man who received the YFV17D yellow fever vaccine. The CDR3 runs from the conserved cysteine through the conserved F or W. D genes are given only for firm matches. Some rows mark clone size as missing; the rest say once, few, many or name a class of expanded clone.

TRBV12-3/TRBV12-4	TRBD2	TRBJ2-3	many	CASSSSGVADTQYF	TGTGCCAGCAGCTCTAGCGGGGTAGCAGATACGCAGTATTTT
TRBV9	-	TRBJ1-2	many	CASSVGPGPKYGYTF	TGTGCCAGCAGCGTAGGGCCGGGCCCTAAATATGGCTACACCTTC
TRBV20-1	-	TRBJ2-3	few	CSAPPTSGESSTDTQYF	TGCAGTGCTCCCCCCACATCAGGGGAGAGTAGCACAGATACGCAGTATTTT
TRBV19	-	TRBJ2-3	many	CASSIPRHTQYF	TGTGCCAGTAGTATCCCTCGCCATACGCAGTATTTT
TRBV2	-	TRBJ2-2	-	CASSVRETTGELFF	TGTGCCAGCAGTGTACGGGAGACCACCGGGGAGCTGTTTTTT
TRBV6-2/TRBV6-3	-	TRBJ1-1	-	CASSYTLMGTEAFF	TGTGCCAGCAGTTACACTCTAATGGGCACTGAAGCTTTCTTT
TRBV9	TRBD1	TRBJ2-3	few	CASSRDRVTDTQYF	TGTGCCAGCAGCCGGGACAGGGTAACAGATACGCAGTATTTT
TRBV6-6	-	TRBJ2-1	many	CASSYGFDEQFF	TGTGCCAGCAGTTATGGGTTCGATGAGCAGTTCTTC
TRBV12-3/TRBV12-4	-	TRBJ2-1	many	CASSSGVPSVTEQFF	TGTGCCAGCTCCTCGGGAGTTCCGTCTGTTACTGAGCAGTTCTTC
TRBV19	TRBD1	TRBJ2-1	few	CASSSWDRSYNEQFF	TGTGCCAGTAGTAGCTGGGACAGGAGTTACAATGAGCAGTTCTTC
TRBV3-1	TRBD2	TRBJ2-2	-	CASSQPHGEGSNTGELFF	TGTGCCAGCAGCCAGCCGCACGGGGAGGGGTCGAACACCGGGGAGCTGTTTTTT